These 5 T cell receptor beta chains share one sample of origin, sequenced in a study of blood T cells in healthy people across ages. The authors ran a second PCR of 7 to 11 cycles using a sample-barcoded 5' primer and a J-beta primer mix. Each CDR3 protein gets one entry after TCRdb re-called the 5' RACE reads with MiXCR. The table includes some 750,000 distinct CDR3 sequences, 22% detected once. Material: blood. These receptors all come from a man between 65 and 85 years old in good health.

The rearrangement links TRBV15 to TRBJ2-5; D possibly corresponds to TRBD1 (5 bases). V was shortened by 4 bases and J by 7 bases, with 16 bases between the two germline ends. The CDR3 sequence is 14 residues long. The germline V gene encodes CDR1 LNHNV and CDR2 YYDKDF (reference sequence). CDR3: CATSINPGQMTQYF. In DNA form, the CDR3 reads TGTGCCACCAGCATTAACCCAGGACAAATGACCCAGTACTTC.

There are a few counts of this clonotype. The chain combines TRBV29-1 with TRBJ1-1; TRBD1 might be the D (5 bases). Deletions cut 6 bases from V and 4 bases from J, with 15 bases between. Germline V lookup: CDR1 SQVTM, CDR2 ANQGSEA. The CDR3 consists of 13 residues. The CDR3 DNA reads TGCAGCGTCGAGGGGCCTCTGAGCACTGAAGCTTTCTTT. Its protein is CSVEGPLSTEAFF.

The V gene is TRBV5-1, the J gene TRBJ1-6; D is uncertain. Germline assignment: CDR1 SGHRS and CDR2 YFSETQ. Trimming left V 1 base short and J 7 bases short, with 6 bases between. The CDR3 loop spans 13 amino acids. This CDR3 reads CASSLFENSPLHF. CDR3 nucleotide sequence: TGCGCCAGCAGCTTGTTTGAGAATTCACCCCTCCACTTT.

This clonotype has only a few counts. V and J are TRBV7-6 and TRBJ2-5, with D tentatively TRBD1 or TRBD2 (6 bases each). The J call is uncertain, as TRBJ2-7 better fits the DNA end. CDR1 SGHVS and CDR2 FNYEAQ come from the germline V gene. The length of the CDR3 is 15 residues. CDR3 bases: TGTGCCAGCAGCACTGAAGGGGGGCTCTCCTACGAGCAGTACTTC. Translated: CASSTEGGLSYEQYF.

The CDR3 loop reads CASSFQDGYTF. The CDR3 nucleotides read TGTGCCAGCAGTTTTCAGGATGGCTACACCTTC. The chain has TRBV12-3 or TRBV12-4 and TRBJ1-2, with unresolved D. The length of the CDR3 is 11 residues. Trimming removed 3 bases from V and 6 bases from J, with 5 bases in between.